This T cell receptor (beta chain) was obtained from a study of cytomegalovirus exposure and HLA in healthy donors. Study-wide context: Inside one of the first data releases sat 85 million or so unique TCRs taken from HLA-typed donors. Study observations and caveats: Reportedly, cytomegalovirus status was diagnosed with high sensitivity and specificity. Some segments of the V type, notably TRBV6-2 and TRBV6-3, were excluded as indistinguishable. A later analysis revealed that TCR association rates differed between HLA loci, peaking at DRB1 and bottoming out at HLA-C.

Primers included in the PCR were 60 Vbeta and 13 Jbeta primers. Clones were sequenced by immunoSEQ multiplex PCR, and TCRdb holds only the in-frame ones, with some missing. The sample lists over 130,000 clones; 70% to 85% were seen once. This clone appeared a few times. Its antigen remains unknown. CDR3 length: 13 residues. Per germline, CDR1 SGDLS and CDR2 YYNGEE. V lost 1 base to trimming and J lost 9 bases, with 11 bases between them. The TCR originated in a male donor in good health and CMV-seronegative. Sequencing input: PBMCs. This chain uses TRBV9 with TRBJ2-1; D not certain. The CDR3 spells CASSVLGSFEQFF. The CDR3 DNA reads TGTGCCAGCAGCGTACTCGGGTCCTTTGAGCAGTTCTTC. The full variable domain, completed using reference TRBV9 and TRBJ2-1, is DSGVTQTPKHLITATGQRVTLRCSPRSGDLSVYWYQQSLDQGLQFLIQYYNGEERAKGNILERFSAQQFPDLHSELNLSSLELGDSALYFCASSVLGSFEQFFGPGTRLTVL.